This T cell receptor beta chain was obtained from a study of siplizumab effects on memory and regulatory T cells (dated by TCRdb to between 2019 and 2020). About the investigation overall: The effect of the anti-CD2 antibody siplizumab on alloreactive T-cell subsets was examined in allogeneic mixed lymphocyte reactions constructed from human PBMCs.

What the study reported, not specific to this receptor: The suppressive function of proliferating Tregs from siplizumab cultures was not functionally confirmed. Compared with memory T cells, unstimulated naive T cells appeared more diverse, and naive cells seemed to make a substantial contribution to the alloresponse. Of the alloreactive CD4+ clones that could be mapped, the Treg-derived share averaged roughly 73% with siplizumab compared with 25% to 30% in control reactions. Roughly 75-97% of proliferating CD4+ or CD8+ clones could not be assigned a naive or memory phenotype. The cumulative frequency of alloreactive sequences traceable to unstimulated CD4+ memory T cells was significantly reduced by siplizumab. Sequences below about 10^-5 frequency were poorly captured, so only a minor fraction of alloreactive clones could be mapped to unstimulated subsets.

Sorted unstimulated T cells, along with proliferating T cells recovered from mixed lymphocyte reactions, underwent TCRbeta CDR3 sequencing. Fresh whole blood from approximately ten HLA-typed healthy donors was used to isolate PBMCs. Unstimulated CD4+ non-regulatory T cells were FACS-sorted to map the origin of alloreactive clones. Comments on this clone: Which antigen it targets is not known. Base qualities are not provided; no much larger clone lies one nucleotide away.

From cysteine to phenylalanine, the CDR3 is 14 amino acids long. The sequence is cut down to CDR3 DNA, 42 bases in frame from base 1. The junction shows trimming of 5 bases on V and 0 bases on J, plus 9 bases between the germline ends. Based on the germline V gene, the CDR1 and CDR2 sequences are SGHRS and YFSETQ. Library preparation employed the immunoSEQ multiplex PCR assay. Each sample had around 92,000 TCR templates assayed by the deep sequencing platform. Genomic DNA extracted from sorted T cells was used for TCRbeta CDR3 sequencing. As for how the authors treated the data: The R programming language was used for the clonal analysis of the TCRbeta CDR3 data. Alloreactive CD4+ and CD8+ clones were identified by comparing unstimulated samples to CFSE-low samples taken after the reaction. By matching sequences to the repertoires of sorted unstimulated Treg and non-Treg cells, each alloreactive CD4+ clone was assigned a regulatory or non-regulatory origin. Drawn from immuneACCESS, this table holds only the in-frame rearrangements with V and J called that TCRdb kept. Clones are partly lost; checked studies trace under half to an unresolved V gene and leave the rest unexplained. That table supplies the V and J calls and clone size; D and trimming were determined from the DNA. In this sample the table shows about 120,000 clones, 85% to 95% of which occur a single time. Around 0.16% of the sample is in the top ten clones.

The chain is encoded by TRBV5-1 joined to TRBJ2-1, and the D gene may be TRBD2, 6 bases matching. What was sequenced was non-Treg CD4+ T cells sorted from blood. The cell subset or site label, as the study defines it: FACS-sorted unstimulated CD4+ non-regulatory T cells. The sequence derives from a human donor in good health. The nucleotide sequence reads TGCGCCAGCAGTGACGGGGGCTCCTACAATGAGCAGTTCTTC. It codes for CASSDGGSYNEQFF.